A selection of T cell receptor beta chains follows, all from one sample in a study of T cell responses to AZD1222 COVID-19 vaccine. Profiled with immunoSEQ multiplex PCR; TCRdb holds only in-frame clones, not every one. The sample has some 94,000 clones, over 85% seen once. The sample here was peripheral blood, taken on day 0 of AZD1222 vaccination. The receptors were sampled from an adult in good health. The CDR3 runs from the conserved cysteine through the conserved F or W. The D gene is left open where the match is weak. Rows may omit the clone size; those that give it use once, few, many or a size class.

j_gene | d_gene | abundance | v_gene | CDR3nt | CDR3aa
TRBJ2-7 | TRBD2 | - | TRBV29-1 | TGCAGCGTTGCAAGGGGACTAACCTACGAGCAGTACTTC | CSVARGLTYEQYF
TRBJ1-2 | - | once | TRBV4-3 | TGCGCCAGCAGCCAATGGCGGGGCTATGGCTACACCTTC | CASSQWRGYGYTF
TRBJ2-5 | TRBD2 | - | TRBV18 | TGTGCCAGCTCACCCCTTCCCCTAGCGGGAGGGCTTCAAGAGACCCAGTACTTC | CASSPLPLAGGLQETQYF
TRBJ1-1 | TRBD1 | - | TRBV7-8 | TGTGCCAGCAGCATGGACAGGGGTGAAGCTTTCTTT | CASSMDRGEAFF
TRBJ2-2 | - | - | TRBV19 | TGTGCCAGTAGTATCTGGCACGCGAACACCGGGGAGCTGTTTTTT | CASSIWHANTGELFF
TRBJ1-2 | TRBD1 | - | TRBV5-1 | TGCGCCAGCAGCTTGGGTCTGGGACAGGACTATGGCTACACCTTC | CASSLGLGQDYGYTF
TRBJ2-1 | - | - | TRBV5-1 | TGCGCCAGCAGCCCTAACAATGAGCAGTTCTTC | CASSPNNEQFF
TRBJ2-2 | - | - | TRBV11-2 | TGTGCCAGCAGCTTTACGCGGCAGTACACCGGGGAGCTGTTTTTT | CASSFTRQYTGELFF
TRBJ2-3 | - | - | TRBV9 | TGTGCCAGCAGCGCCAAAGATCGCACAGATACGCAGTATTTT | CASSAKDRTDTQYF
TRBJ2-2 | TRBD2 | - | TRBV14 | TGTGCCAGCAGCCAGTTGATCGGGAGGGAGACCGGGGAGCTGTTTTTT | CASSQLIGRETGELFF
TRBJ1-1 | TRBD1 | - | TRBV2 | TGTGCCAGCAGTGAATTGGGGACAGGGGGTTGGCCGGGCCCGAACACTGAAGCTTTCTTT | CASSELGTGGWPGPNTEAFF
TRBJ1-6 | - | - | TRBV10-1 | TGCGCCAGCAGTGAACCGAATTCACCCCTCCACTTT | CASSEPNSPLHF
TRBJ1-3 | - | once | TRBV11-2 | TGTGCCAGCAGCCCCACCGGGAGGACCAACTCTGGAAACACCATATATTTT | CASSPTGRTNSGNTIYF
TRBJ2-7 | TRBD1 | - | TRBV7-2 | TGTGCCAGCAGCTTTTCCGGGACAGGGTCCTACGAGCAGTACTTC | CASSFSGTGSYEQYF
TRBJ1-1 | TRBD1 | - | TRBV5-1 | TGCGCCAGCAGCAACACAGGGGTTAGGGCTGAAGCTTTCTTT | CASSNTGVRAEAFF
TRBJ2-5 | - | - | TRBV6-4 | TGTGCCAGCATTGACGGGCCCCCCGAGCTGGAGACCCAGTACTTC | CASIDGPPELETQYF
TRBJ2-2 | TRBD1 | - | TRBV30 | TGTGCCTTGCGACCGGGACAGGCGAACACCGGGGAGCTGTTTTTT | CALRPGQANTGELFF
TRBJ2-5 | TRBD2 | - | TRBV11-2 | TGTGCCAGCAGAACTCCTGGACTAGCAGCCGAGACCCAGTACTTC | CASRTPGLAAETQYF
TRBJ1-3 | - | once | TRBV7-9 | TGTGCCAGCAGCAGCCGGGACAAGGGGGGCAGGCCCATATATTTT | CASSSRDKGGRPIYF
TRBJ1-2 | - | - | TRBV5-4 | TGTGCCAGCAGCTATACCGACAACTATGGCTACACCTTC | CASSYTDNYGYTF
TRBJ1-1 | TRBD1 | - | TRBV6-5 | TGTGCCAGCAGCCAGGACAGGGAAGAAGAAGCTTTCTTT | CASSQDREEEAFF
TRBJ1-5 | - | - | TRBV3-1/TRBV3-2 | TGTGCCAGCAGCCAAGGGGGACAAGTGGCGGGACAGCCCCAGCATTTT | CASSQGGQVAGQPQHF
TRBJ2-1 | - | - | TRBV20-1 | TGCAGTGCTATGCAGAATGAGCAGTTCTTC | CSAMQNEQFF
TRBJ2-3 | - | - | TRBV16 | TGTGCCAGCAGCCGAATCGGGTACGCGCGGGGATTAGCAGATACGCAGTATTTT | CASSRIGYARGLADTQYF
TRBJ2-1 | TRBD2 | - | TRBV27 | TGTGCCAGCAGTTTCCCTAGCGGGGGTGGGGATGAGCAGTTCTTC | CASSFPSGGGDEQFF
TRBJ2-1 | TRBD1 | - | TRBV7-3 | TGTGCCAGCAGCATGGGACAGCAGTCCTACAATGAGCAGTTCTTC | CASSMGQQSYNEQFF
TRBJ1-1 | - | - | TRBV19 | TGTGCCAGTGGGGTCTCCATGAACACTGAAGCTTTCTTT | CASGVSMNTEAFF
TRBJ2-1 | TRBD2 | - | TRBV7-3 | TGTGCCAGCAGCATAGGGACTAGCGGGAGCGATGAGCAGTTCTTC | CASSIGTSGSDEQFF
TRBJ1-3 | - | - | TRBV7-3 | TGTGCCAGCAGCGTTGCGGGAACGAGCTCTGGAAACACCATATATTTT | CASSVAGTSSGNTIYF
TRBJ1-2 | TRBD1 | - | TRBV6-4 | TGTGCCAGCAGTGACTTGGACAGGGCTGATCTTTATGGCTACACCTTC | CASSDLDRADLYGYTF
TRBJ2-7 | TRBD2 | - | TRBV14 | TGTGCCAGCAGCCAAGATCTTTTCCCTAGCGGGTTTTACGAGCAGTACTTC | CASSQDLFPSGFYEQYF
TRBJ1-2 | - | - | TRBV19 | TGTGCCAGTACCCCCCTCGACGGAGACTATGGCTACACCTTC | CASTPLDGDYGYTF
TRBJ2-2 | TRBD1 | - | TRBV7-2 | TGTGCCAGCAGCCAAACTGGGACAGGCACCGGGGAGCTGTTTTTT | CASSQTGTGTGELFF
TRBJ2-7 | - | - | TRBV5-1 | TGCGCCAGCAGCCCTGGAGCCGAGCAGTACTTC | CASSPGAEQYF
TRBJ2-1 | TRBD2 | - | TRBV3-1/TRBV3-2 | TGTGCCAGCAGCCAAGTGGTCGGGGGGGTGATACGGAATGAGCAGTTCTTC | CASSQVVGGVIRNEQFF
TRBJ2-3 | - | - | TRBV4-2 | TGTGCCAGCAGCCAAGAAAGGGGTGGCTTTAGCACAGATACGCAGTATTTT | CASSQERGGFSTDTQYF
TRBJ1-6 | TRBD1 | - | TRBV5-1 | TGCGCCAGCAGCTTGGCGGGACAGGGGAATTCACCCCTCCACTTT | CASSLAGQGNSPLHF
TRBJ1-2 | TRBD1 | - | TRBV7-9 | TGTGCCAGCAGCTTAACCGGACAGGACTATGGCTACACCTTC | CASSLTGQDYGYTF
TRBJ1-5 | TRBD1 | - | TRBV19 | TGTGCCAGTAGTAAGCTAACAGGGGAGAGCAATCAGCCCCAGCATTTT | CASSKLTGESNQPQHF
TRBJ1-1 | - | - | TRBV27 | TGTGCCAGCAGTTTCGCAGGGGTCCTGAACACTGAAGCTTTCTTT | CASSFAGVLNTEAFF
TRBJ2-2 | - | - | TRBV7-2 | TGTGCCAGCAGCTTAGTGGTGGCAACCGGGGAGCTGTTTTTT | CASSLVVATGELFF
TRBJ2-7 | - | - | TRBV18 | TGTGCCAGCTCACCCGTCCCATCCGTCTACGAGCAGTACTTC | CASSPVPSVYEQYF
TRBJ1-1 | - | - | TRBV30 | TGTGCCTGGAGTGTAGTGGCTAGGGGAACTGAAGCTTTCTTT | CAWSVVARGTEAFF
TRBJ2-2 | - | - | TRBV3-1/TRBV3-2 | TGTGCCAGCAGCCCCTCCCCCGGAGCCGGGGAGCTGTTTTTT | CASSPSPGAGELFF
TRBJ2-2 | - | - | TRBV4-1 | TGCGCCAGCAGCCAAGATGGCCTAGTAATCACCGGGGAGCTGTTTTTT | CASSQDGLVITGELFF
TRBJ2-2 | TRBD2 | - | TRBV28 | TGTGCCAGCGGCCGGGAGGGACCTACCGGGGAGCTGTTTTTT | CASGREGPTGELFF
TRBJ2-5 | TRBD1 | once | TRBV5-1 | TGCGCCAGCAGCCTTGACAGGGTGAAGGAGACCCAGTACTTC | CASSLDRVKETQYF
TRBJ2-4 | TRBD2 | - | TRBV5-1 | TGCGCCAGCAGCTTAAACCCGGGACTAGCGGGAGGGGGCAAAAACATTCAGTACTTC | CASSLNPGLAGGGKNIQYF
TRBJ1-6 | - | - | TRBV19 | TGTGCCAGTAGTCCCAGGAGGGATAATTCACCCCTCCACTTT | CASSPRRDNSPLHF
TRBJ2-1 | - | - | TRBV3-1/TRBV3-2 | TGTGCCAGCAGCCAAGATGGGGGCGTAGGCTACAATGAGCAGTTCTTC | CASSQDGGVGYNEQFF
TRBJ1-2 | - | - | TRBV4-3 | TGCGCCAGCAGCCAAGTATCACCCACTAACTATGGCTACACCTTC | CASSQVSPTNYGYTF
TRBJ1-2 | TRBD1 | - | TRBV6-2/TRBV6-3 | TGTGCCAGCAGCGGACAGGGGGCTCAGTATGGCTACACCTTC | CASSGQGAQYGYTF